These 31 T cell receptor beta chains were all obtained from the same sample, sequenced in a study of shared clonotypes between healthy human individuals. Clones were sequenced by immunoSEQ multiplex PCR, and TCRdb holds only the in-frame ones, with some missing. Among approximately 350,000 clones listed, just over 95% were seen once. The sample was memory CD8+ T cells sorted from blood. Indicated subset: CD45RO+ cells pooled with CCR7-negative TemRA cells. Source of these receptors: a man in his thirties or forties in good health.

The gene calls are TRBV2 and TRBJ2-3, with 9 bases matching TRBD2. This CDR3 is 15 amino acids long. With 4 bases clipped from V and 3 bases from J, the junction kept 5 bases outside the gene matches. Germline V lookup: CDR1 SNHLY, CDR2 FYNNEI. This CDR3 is CASSGLAGGTDTQYF. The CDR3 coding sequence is TGTGCCAGCAGTGGGCTGGCGGGAGGGACAGATACGCAGTATTTT.

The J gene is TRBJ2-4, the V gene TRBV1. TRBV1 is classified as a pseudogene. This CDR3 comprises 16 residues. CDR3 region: CTSSFLFWGAKNIQYF. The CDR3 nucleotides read TGCACCAGCAGCTTCCTTTTTTGGGGAGCCAAAAACATTCAGTACTTC.

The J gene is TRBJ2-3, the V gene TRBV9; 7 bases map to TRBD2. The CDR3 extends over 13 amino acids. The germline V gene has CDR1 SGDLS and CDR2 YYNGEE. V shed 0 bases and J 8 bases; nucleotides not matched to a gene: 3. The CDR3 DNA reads TGTGCCAGCAGCGTAGTTCCGGGAGGTACGCAGTATTTT. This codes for CASSVVPGGTQYF.

This CDR3 reads CASSLDERQGDPPQYF. The DNA of the CDR3 is TGTGCCAGCAGCTTAGATGAAAGACAGGGAGACCCTCCGCAGTATTTT. This sequence joins TRBV11-3 and TRBJ2-3, with 7 bases aligning to TRBD1. Trimming cost V 0 bases and J 10 bases; bases outside gene matches: 13. The CDR3 runs 16 residues. From germline, CDR1 is SGHNT and CDR2 YENEEA.

CDR3 in amino acids: CASSLWRTGTGEQYF. CDR3 nucleotide sequence: TGTGCCAGCAGCTTGTGGAGGACAGGGACGGGTGAGCAGTACTTC. This chain connects TRBV5-4 to TRBJ2-7; TRBD1 aligns across 8 bases. V dropped 1 base and J dropped 7; count of bases not matched to a gene: 10. Per germline, CDR1 SGHNT and CDR2 YYREEE (reference sequence). There are 15 residues in the CDR3.

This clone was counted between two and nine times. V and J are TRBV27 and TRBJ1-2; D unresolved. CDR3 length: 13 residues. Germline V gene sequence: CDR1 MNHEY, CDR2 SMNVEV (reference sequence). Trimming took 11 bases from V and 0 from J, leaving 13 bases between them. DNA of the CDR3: TGTGCCCAGTTGGGGAGACCTAACTATGGCTACACCTTC. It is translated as CAQLGRPNYGYTF.

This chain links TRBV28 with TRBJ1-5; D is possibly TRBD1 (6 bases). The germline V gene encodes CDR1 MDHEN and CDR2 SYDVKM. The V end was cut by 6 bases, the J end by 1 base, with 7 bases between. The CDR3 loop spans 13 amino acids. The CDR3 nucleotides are TGTGCCAGCAGCGGGACAAGCAATCAGCCCCAGCATTTT. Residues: CASSGTSNQPQHF. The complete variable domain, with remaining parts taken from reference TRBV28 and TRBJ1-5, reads DVKVTQSSRYLVKRTGEKVFLECVQDMDHENMFWYRQDPGLGLRLIYFSYDVKMKEKGDIPEGYSVSREKKERFSLILESASTNQTSMYLCASSGTSNQPQHFGDGTRLSIL.

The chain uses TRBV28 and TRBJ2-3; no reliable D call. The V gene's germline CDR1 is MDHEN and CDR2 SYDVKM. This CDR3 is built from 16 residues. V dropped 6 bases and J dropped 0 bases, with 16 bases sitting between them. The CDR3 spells CASSTRPGLSTDTQYF. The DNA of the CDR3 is TGTGCCAGCAGCACACGTCCAGGCTTAAGCACAGATACGCAGTATTTT. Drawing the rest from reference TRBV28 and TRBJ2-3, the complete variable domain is DVKVTQSSRYLVKRTGEKVFLECVQDMDHENMFWYRQDPGLGLRLIYFSYDVKMKEKGDIPEGYSVSREKKERFSLILESASTNQTSMYLCASSTRPGLSTDTQYFGPGTRLTVL.

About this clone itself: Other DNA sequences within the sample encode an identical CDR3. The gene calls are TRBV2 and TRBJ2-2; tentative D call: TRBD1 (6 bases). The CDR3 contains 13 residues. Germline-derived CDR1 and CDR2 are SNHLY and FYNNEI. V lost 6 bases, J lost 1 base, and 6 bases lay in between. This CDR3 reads CASRGQNTGELFF. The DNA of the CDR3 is TGTGCCAGCAGGGGACAGAACACCGGGGAGCTGTTTTTT.

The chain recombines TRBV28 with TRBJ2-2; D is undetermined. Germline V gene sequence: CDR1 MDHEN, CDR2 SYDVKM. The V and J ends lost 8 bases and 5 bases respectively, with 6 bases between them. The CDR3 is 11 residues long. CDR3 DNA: TGTGCCAGCCGAAGGACCGGGGAGCTGTTTTTT. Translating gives CASRRTGELFF.

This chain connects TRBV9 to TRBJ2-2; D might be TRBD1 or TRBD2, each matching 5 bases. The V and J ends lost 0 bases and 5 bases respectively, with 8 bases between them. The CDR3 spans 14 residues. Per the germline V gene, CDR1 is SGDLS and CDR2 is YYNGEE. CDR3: CASSVGGKTGELFF. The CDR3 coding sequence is TGTGCCAGCAGCGTAGGGGGGAAGACCGGGGAGCTGTTTTTT.

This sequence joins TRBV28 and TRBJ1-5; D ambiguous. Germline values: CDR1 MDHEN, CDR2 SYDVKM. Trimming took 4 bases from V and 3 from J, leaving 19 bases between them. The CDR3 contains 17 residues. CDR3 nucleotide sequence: TGTGCCAGCAGTTCTAATCTCGGACGACGGGACAATCAGCCCCAGCATTTT. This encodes CASSSNLGRRDNQPQHF. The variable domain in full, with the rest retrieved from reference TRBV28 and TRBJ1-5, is DVKVTQSSRYLVKRTGEKVFLECVQDMDHENMFWYRQDPGLGLRLIYFSYDVKMKEKGDIPEGYSVSREKKERFSLILESASTNQTSMYLCASSSNLGRRDNQPQHFGDGTRLSIL.

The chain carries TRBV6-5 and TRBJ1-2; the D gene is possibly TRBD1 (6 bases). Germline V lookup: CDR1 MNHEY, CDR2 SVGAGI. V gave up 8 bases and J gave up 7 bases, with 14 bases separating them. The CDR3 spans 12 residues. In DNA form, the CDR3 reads TGTGCCAGCGGACCTTACAGGGCTGGCTACACCTTC. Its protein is CASGPYRAGYTF.

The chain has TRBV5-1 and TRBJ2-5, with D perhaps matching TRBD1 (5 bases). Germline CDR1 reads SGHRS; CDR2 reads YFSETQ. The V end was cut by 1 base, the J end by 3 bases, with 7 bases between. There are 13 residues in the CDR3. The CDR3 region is CASSLSREETQYF. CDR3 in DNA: TGCGCCAGCAGCTTGTCCAGGGAAGAGACCCAGTACTTC.

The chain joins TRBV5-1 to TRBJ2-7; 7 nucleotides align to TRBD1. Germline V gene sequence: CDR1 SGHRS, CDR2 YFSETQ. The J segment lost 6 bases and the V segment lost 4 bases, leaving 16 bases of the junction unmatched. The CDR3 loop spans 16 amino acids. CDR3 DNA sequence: TGCGCCAGCAGCCGAACCGAATCGACAGGGCGGGTCGAGCAGTACTTC. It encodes CASSRTESTGRVEQYF.

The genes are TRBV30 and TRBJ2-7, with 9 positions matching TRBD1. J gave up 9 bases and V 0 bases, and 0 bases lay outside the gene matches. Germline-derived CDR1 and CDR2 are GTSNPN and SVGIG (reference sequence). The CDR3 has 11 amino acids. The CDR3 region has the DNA TGTGCCTGGAGTGTACAGGGGGCGCAGTACTTC. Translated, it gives CAWSVQGAQYF.

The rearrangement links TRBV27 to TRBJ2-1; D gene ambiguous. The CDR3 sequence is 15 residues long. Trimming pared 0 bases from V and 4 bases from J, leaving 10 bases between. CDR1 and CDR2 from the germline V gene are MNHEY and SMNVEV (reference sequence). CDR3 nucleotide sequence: TGTGCCAGCAGTTTATCGAATCCCGGGTACAATGAGCAGTTCTTC. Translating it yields CASSLSNPGYNEQFF.

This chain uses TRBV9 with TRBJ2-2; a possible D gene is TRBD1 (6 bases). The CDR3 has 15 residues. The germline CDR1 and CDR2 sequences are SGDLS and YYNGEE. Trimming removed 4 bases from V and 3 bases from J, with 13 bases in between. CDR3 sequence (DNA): TGTGCCAGCAGCCCACGACAGGTCCACACCGGGGAGCTGTTTTTT. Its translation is CASSPRQVHTGELFF.

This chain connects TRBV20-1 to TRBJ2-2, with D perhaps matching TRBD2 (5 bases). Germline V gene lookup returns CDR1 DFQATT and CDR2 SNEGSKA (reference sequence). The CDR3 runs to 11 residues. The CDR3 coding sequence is TGCAGCACCCGTAGCGCTGGGGAGCTGTTTTTT. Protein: CSTRSAGELFF.

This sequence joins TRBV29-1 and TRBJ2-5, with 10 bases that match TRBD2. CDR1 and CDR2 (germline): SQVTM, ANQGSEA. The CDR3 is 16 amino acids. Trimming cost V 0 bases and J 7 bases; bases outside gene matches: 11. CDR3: CSVEDLEREGRRTQYF. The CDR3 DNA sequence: TGCAGCGTTGAAGATCTAGAGCGGGAGGGTCGGCGGACCCAGTACTTC. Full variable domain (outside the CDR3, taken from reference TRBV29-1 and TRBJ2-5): SAVISQKPSRDICQRGTSLTIQCQVDSQVTMMFWYRQQPGQSLTLIATANQGSEATYESGFVIDKFPISRPNLTFSTLTVSNMSPEDSSIYLCSVEDLEREGRRTQYFGPGTRLLVL.

DNA for the CDR3: TGCGCCAGTACGACGGATCAGCCCCAGCATTTT. It is translated as CASTTDQPQHF. The chain has TRBV10-1 and TRBJ1-5; D gene uncertain. Germline lookup yields CDR1 WNHNN and CDR2 SYGVQD (reference sequence). V was trimmed by 9 bases and J by 5 bases, leaving 8 bases between them. This CDR3 has 11 residues.

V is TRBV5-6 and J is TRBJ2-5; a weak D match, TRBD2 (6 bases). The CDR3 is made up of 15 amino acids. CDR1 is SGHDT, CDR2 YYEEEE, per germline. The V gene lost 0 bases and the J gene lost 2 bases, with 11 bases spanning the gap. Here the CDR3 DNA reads TGTGCCAGCAGCTTGGGTGGAGGAGGGCAAGAGACCCAGTACTTC. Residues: CASSLGGGGQETQYF.

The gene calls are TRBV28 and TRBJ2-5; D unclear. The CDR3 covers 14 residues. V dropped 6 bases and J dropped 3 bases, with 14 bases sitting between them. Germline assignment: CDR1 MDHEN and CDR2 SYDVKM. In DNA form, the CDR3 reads TGTGCCAGCAGGAAGATTGGCAGAGAAGAGACCCAGTACTTC. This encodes CASRKIGREETQYF.

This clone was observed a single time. The CDR3 region is CASSLGTGYYEQYF. CDR3 DNA: TGTGCCAGCAGCTTAGGGACAGGTTACTACGAGCAGTACTTC. V usage is TRBV7-2 and J usage is TRBJ2-7; 7 bases are a match to TRBD1. The CDR3 is made up of 14 amino acids. CDR1 SGHTA and CDR2 FQGNSA come from the germline V gene. Trimming removed 1 base from V and 3 bases from J; junction bases left unmatched: 3.

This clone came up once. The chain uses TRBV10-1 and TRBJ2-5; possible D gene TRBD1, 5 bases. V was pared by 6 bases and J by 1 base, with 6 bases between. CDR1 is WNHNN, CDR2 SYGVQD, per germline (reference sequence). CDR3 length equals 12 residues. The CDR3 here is CASRDIQETQYF. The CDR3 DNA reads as TGCGCCAGCAGGGACATCCAAGAGACCCAGTACTTC.

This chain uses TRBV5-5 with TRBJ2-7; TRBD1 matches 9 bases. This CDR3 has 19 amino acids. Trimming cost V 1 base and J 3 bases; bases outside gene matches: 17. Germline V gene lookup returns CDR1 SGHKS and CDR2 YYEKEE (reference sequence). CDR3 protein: CASSLFRDRARIAGYEQYF. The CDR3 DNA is TGTGCCAGCAGCTTGTTCCGGGACAGGGCCCGAATCGCAGGCTACGAGCAGTACTTC. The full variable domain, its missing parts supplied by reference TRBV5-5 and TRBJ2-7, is DAGVTQSPTHLIKTRGQQVTLRCSPISGHKSVSWYQQVLGQGPQFIFQYYEKEERGRGNFPDRFSARQFPNYSSELNVNALLLGDSALYLCASSLFRDRARIAGYEQYFGPGTRLTVT.

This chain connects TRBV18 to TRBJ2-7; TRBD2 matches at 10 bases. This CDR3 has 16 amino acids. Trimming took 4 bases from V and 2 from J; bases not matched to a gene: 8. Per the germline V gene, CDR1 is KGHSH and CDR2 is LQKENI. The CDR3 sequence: CASSQTGTSDAYEQYF. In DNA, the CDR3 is TGTGCCAGCTCACAGACCGGGACTAGCGACGCCTACGAGCAGTACTTC.

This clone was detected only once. The CDR3 region is CASSFLLGRETQYF. CDR3 DNA: TGCGCCAGCAGCTTCTTACTGGGAAGAGAGACCCAGTACTTC. V usage is TRBV5-1 and J usage is TRBJ2-5; D not certain. CDR3 length: 14 amino acids. CDR1 SGHRS and CDR2 YFSETQ come from the germline V gene. Between the trimmed V and J ends, which lost 2 bases and 4 bases, there was a span of 12 bases.

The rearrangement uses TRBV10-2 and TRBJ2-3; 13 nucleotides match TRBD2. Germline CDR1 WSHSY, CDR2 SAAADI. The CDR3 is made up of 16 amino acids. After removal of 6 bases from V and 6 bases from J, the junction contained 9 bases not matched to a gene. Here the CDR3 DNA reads TGCGCCAGCAGGGTCGGACTAGCGGGAGTGAATGATACGCAGTATTTT. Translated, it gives CASRVGLAGVNDTQYF.

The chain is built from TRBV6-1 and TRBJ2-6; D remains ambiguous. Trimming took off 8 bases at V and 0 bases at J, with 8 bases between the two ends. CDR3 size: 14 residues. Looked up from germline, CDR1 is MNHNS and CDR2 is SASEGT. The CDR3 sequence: CASRRVSGANVLTF. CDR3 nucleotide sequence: TGTGCCAGCCGAAGGGTCTCTGGGGCCAACGTCCTGACTTTC.

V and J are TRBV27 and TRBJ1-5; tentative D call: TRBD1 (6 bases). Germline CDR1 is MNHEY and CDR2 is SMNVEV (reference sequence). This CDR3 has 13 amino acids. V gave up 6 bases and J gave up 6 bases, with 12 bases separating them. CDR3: CASSPRGGQPQHF. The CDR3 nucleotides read TGTGCCAGCAGCCCCAGGGGCGGTCAGCCCCAGCATTTT.